This entry concerns a single T cell receptor (beta chain). The ends were cut back, 0 bases at V and 1 base at J, with 14 bases in the middle. Germline CDR1 is SGHRS and CDR2 is YFSETQ. This CDR3 has 17 amino acids. Only in-frame clones appear in the TCRdb table, and some are missing; sequencing was by immunoSEQ multiplex PCR. The repertoire holds about 93,000 clones, with around nine tenths as singletons. The source of the sample is a study of T cell responses to AZD1222 COVID-19 vaccine. The wider study: Analyses pooled second doses at about 4 or about 12 weeks.

This sequence originates from an adult in good health. This sequence joins TRBV5-1 and TRBJ1-3; weak D call: TRBD1 (5 bases). Material: peripheral blood, obtained on day 0 of AZD1222 vaccination. The CDR3 reads CASSLEGPGSSGNTIYF. The CDR3 coding sequence is TGCGCCAGCAGCTTGGAGGGGCCTGGTTCATCTGGAAACACCATATATTTT.